A selection of T cell receptor beta chains follows, all from one sample in a study of shared clonotypes between healthy human individuals. The method was immunoSEQ multiplex PCR; TCRdb's version includes in-frame clones alone and lacks a portion of them. The profile shows about 2.4 million clones, roughly 93% of them singletons. The sequenced sample was naive CD4+ T cells from PBMCs. Receptors originate from a man aged 18 to 30 in good health. Some clones in this sample may be carry-over from other donors' samples. Each CDR3 is given with its conserved first and last residue. The order of the fields is CDR3 protein, CDR3 DNA, CDR3 length, V gene, D gene, J gene, clone size. D genes are given only for firm matches. Clone size is given for some rows only: seen once, a few or many times, or a class if the clone is expanded.

CDR3 protein: CASSVNSGRVVDEQYF; CDR3 DNA: TGTGCCAGCAGCGTAAATTCAGGAAGGGTCGTGGACGAGCAGTACTTC; CDR3 length: 16; V gene: TRBV9; D gene: NA; J gene: TRBJ2-7; clone size: once
CDR3 protein: CASSEVVPGANVLTF; CDR3 DNA: TGTGCCAGCAGTGAAGTTGTCCCTGGGGCCAACGTCCTGACTTTC; CDR3 length: 15; V gene: TRBV2; D gene: NA; J gene: TRBJ2-6; clone size: NA
CDR3 protein: CASSLGGTGGYEQYF; CDR3 DNA: TGTGCCAGCAGTTTGGGCGGGACAGGGGGATACGAGCAGTACTTC; CDR3 length: 15; V gene: TRBV7-3; D gene: TRBD1; J gene: TRBJ2-7; clone size: NA
CDR3 protein: CSVDPKTSKQETQYF; CDR3 DNA: TGCAGCGTTGACCCCAAGACATCGAAACAAGAGACCCAGTACTTC; CDR3 length: 15; V gene: TRBV29-1; D gene: NA; J gene: TRBJ2-5; clone size: NA
CDR3 protein: CASSGPDRNEKLFF; CDR3 DNA: TGTGCCAGCAGCGGCCCGGACAGGAATGAAAAACTGTTTTTT; CDR3 length: 14; V gene: TRBV11-1; D gene: TRBD1; J gene: TRBJ1-4; clone size: NA
CDR3 protein: CSVDAGTAYGYTF; CDR3 DNA: TGCAGCGTTGATGCCGGGACAGCATATGGCTACACCTTC; CDR3 length: 13; V gene: TRBV29-1; D gene: TRBD1; J gene: TRBJ1-2; clone size: NA
CDR3 protein: CASSRMWGRREKLFF; CDR3 DNA: TGCGCCAGCAGCCGAATGTGGGGACGGCGTGAAAAACTGTTTTTT; CDR3 length: 15; V gene: TRBV4-1; D gene: NA; J gene: TRBJ1-4; clone size: NA
CDR3 protein: CASSPGTGVRDEQFF; CDR3 DNA: TGTGCCAGCAGCCCAGGGACAGGGGTTAGGGATGAGCAGTTCTTC; CDR3 length: 15; V gene: TRBV11-3; D gene: TRBD1; J gene: TRBJ2-1; clone size: NA
CDR3 protein: CSVGTSRAVGELFF; CDR3 DNA: TGCAGCGTTGGAACTAGCAGGGCCGTCGGGGAGCTGTTTTTT; CDR3 length: 14; V gene: TRBV29-1; D gene: NA; J gene: TRBJ2-2; clone size: few
CDR3 protein: CASSPGTAYNEQFF; CDR3 DNA: TGTGCCAGCAGCCCCGGGACTGCCTACAATGAGCAGTTCTTC; CDR3 length: 14; V gene: TRBV11-3; D gene: NA; J gene: TRBJ2-1; clone size: NA
CDR3 protein: CASKKDRGSNYGYTF; CDR3 DNA: TGTGCCAGCAAAAAAGACAGGGGTTCAAACTATGGCTACACCTTC; CDR3 length: 15; V gene: TRBV6-5; D gene: TRBD1; J gene: TRBJ1-2; clone size: NA
CDR3 protein: CASSPSGTSSGANVLTF; CDR3 DNA: TGCGCCAGCAGCCCTAGCGGGACAAGCTCTGGGGCCAACGTCCTGACTTTC; CDR3 length: 17; V gene: TRBV5-1; D gene: TRBD2; J gene: TRBJ2-6; clone size: once
CDR3 protein: CASSRAASYEQYF; CDR3 DNA: TGTGCCAGCAGCCGAGCCGCTTCCTACGAGCAGTACTTC; CDR3 length: 13; V gene: TRBV5-8; D gene: NA; J gene: TRBJ2-7; clone size: NA
CDR3 protein: CASTTGTGSEAFF; CDR3 DNA: TGTGCCAGCACTACCGGGACAGGGTCTGAAGCTTTCTTT; CDR3 length: 13; V gene: TRBV6-5; D gene: TRBD1; J gene: TRBJ1-1; clone size: NA
CDR3 protein: CASSHQREIPTDTQYF; CDR3 DNA: TGCGCCAGCAGCCACCAGCGGGAGATCCCCACAGATACGCAGTATTTT; CDR3 length: 16; V gene: TRBV4-3; D gene: TRBD2; J gene: TRBJ2-3; clone size: NA
CDR3 protein: CASSVVAWAAYNEQFF; CDR3 DNA: TGTGCCAGCAGCGTAGTGGCGTGGGCCGCATACAATGAGCAGTTCTTC; CDR3 length: 16; V gene: TRBV9; D gene: NA; J gene: TRBJ2-1; clone size: NA
CDR3 protein: CASSPPGRGLTDTQYF; CDR3 DNA: TGTGCCAGCAGCCCCCCGGGGCGGGGGCTAACAGATACGCAGTATTTT; CDR3 length: 16; V gene: TRBV7-3; D gene: NA; J gene: TRBJ2-3; clone size: NA
CDR3 protein: CASSLGISGNTIYF; CDR3 DNA: TGTGCCAGCAGCTTAGGGATTTCTGGAAACACCATATATTTT; CDR3 length: 14; V gene: TRBV7-3; D gene: NA; J gene: TRBJ1-3; clone size: NA
CDR3 protein: CATPNHRDPTPGEQFF; CDR3 DNA: TGTGCCACCCCGAATCACAGGGACCCCACCCCGGGTGAGCAGTTCTTC; CDR3 length: 16; V gene: TRBV13; D gene: NA; J gene: TRBJ2-1; clone size: NA
CDR3 protein: CASSWGRAVSYTF; CDR3 DNA: TGTGCCAGTAGTTGGGGTCGAGCTGTTAGCTACACCTTC; CDR3 length: 13; V gene: TRBV19; D gene: NA; J gene: TRBJ1-2; clone size: NA
CDR3 protein: CASSLGTSGSYSYEQYF; CDR3 DNA: TGTGCCAGCAGCTTAGGGACTAGCGGGTCTTACTCCTACGAGCAGTACTTC; CDR3 length: 17; V gene: TRBV11-2; D gene: TRBD2; J gene: TRBJ2-7; clone size: NA
CDR3 protein: CASSLFDRVFQETQYF; CDR3 DNA: TGTGCCAGCAGCTTATTCGACAGGGTCTTCCAAGAGACCCAGTACTTC; CDR3 length: 16; V gene: TRBV7-2; D gene: TRBD1; J gene: TRBJ2-5; clone size: NA
CDR3 protein: CASSQEASPSTDTQYF; CDR3 DNA: TGTGCCAGCAGCCAGGAGGCTAGCCCTAGCACAGATACGCAGTATTTT; CDR3 length: 16; V gene: TRBV4-2; D gene: NA; J gene: TRBJ2-3; clone size: NA
CDR3 protein: CASPIQGGRDQETQYF; CDR3 DNA: TGTGCCAGCCCTATCCAAGGGGGGAGGGATCAAGAGACCCAGTACTTC; CDR3 length: 16; V gene: TRBV7-7; D gene: NA; J gene: TRBJ2-5; clone size: NA
CDR3 protein: CASSETGAGTEAFF; CDR3 DNA: TGCGCCAGCAGTGAGACGGGGGCAGGCACTGAAGCTTTCTTT; CDR3 length: 14; V gene: TRBV10-1; D gene: NA; J gene: TRBJ1-1; clone size: NA
CDR3 protein: CASSLARAGGQETQYF; CDR3 DNA: TGTGCCAGCAGCTTAGCCAGAGCGGGGGGCCAAGAGACCCAGTACTTC; CDR3 length: 16; V gene: TRBV7-8; D gene: TRBD2; J gene: TRBJ2-5; clone size: NA
CDR3 protein: CASSSNDILRGYTF; CDR3 DNA: TGTGCCAGCAGCTCCAACGACATCCTGAGGGGCTACACCTTC; CDR3 length: 14; V gene: TRBV7-9; D gene: NA; J gene: TRBJ1-2; clone size: NA
CDR3 protein: CASSPPRLAGGIYNEQFF; CDR3 DNA: TGTGCCAGCAGTCCCCCGAGACTTGCGGGAGGGATATACAATGAGCAGTTCTTC; CDR3 length: 18; V gene: TRBV28; D gene: TRBD2; J gene: TRBJ2-1; clone size: NA
CDR3 protein: CAISGDGPYGYTF; CDR3 DNA: TGTGCCATCAGTGGGGACGGTCCCTATGGCTACACCTTC; CDR3 length: 13; V gene: TRBV10-3; D gene: NA; J gene: TRBJ1-2; clone size: NA
CDR3 protein: CASKIDRDTEAFF; CDR3 DNA: TGTGCCAGCAAGATCGACAGGGACACTGAAGCTTTCTTT; CDR3 length: 13; V gene: TRBV6-4; D gene: TRBD1; J gene: TRBJ1-1; clone size: once
CDR3 protein: CSIRVPGTSRTYEQYF; CDR3 DNA: TGCAGTATTCGGGTACCCGGGACTAGCAGAACCTACGAGCAGTACTTC; CDR3 length: 16; V gene: TRBV29-1; D gene: TRBD2; J gene: TRBJ2-7; clone size: NA
CDR3 protein: CASGLGQGDGYTF; CDR3 DNA: TGTGCCAGCGGTTTGGGACAGGGAGATGGCTACACCTTC; CDR3 length: 13; V gene: TRBV6-1; D gene: TRBD1; J gene: TRBJ1-2; clone size: NA
CDR3 protein: CASKSATHHEQYF; CDR3 DNA: TGTGCCAGTAAAAGCGCCACTCACCACGAGCAGTACTTC; CDR3 length: 13; V gene: TRBV19; D gene: NA; J gene: TRBJ2-7; clone size: NA
CDR3 protein: CASSLATSGRGRNEQFF; CDR3 DNA: TGTGCCAGCAGTTTAGCGACTAGCGGGAGGGGAAGGAATGAGCAGTTCTTC; CDR3 length: 17; V gene: TRBV28; D gene: TRBD2; J gene: TRBJ2-1; clone size: NA
CDR3 protein: CASSASSTGKKNIQYF; CDR3 DNA: TGTGCCAGCAGTGCCAGCTCGACAGGGAAGAAAAACATTCAGTACTTC; CDR3 length: 16; V gene: TRBV28; D gene: TRBD1; J gene: TRBJ2-4; clone size: NA
CDR3 protein: CASSWDREVSYGYTF; CDR3 DNA: TGTGCCAGCAGCTGGGACCGCGAAGTTAGCTATGGCTACACCTTC; CDR3 length: 15; V gene: TRBV5-4; D gene: NA; J gene: TRBJ1-2; clone size: once
CDR3 protein: CAISETRTGGTDTQYF; CDR3 DNA: TGTGCCATCAGTGAGACCAGGACAGGGGGCACAGATACGCAGTATTTT; CDR3 length: 16; V gene: TRBV10-3; D gene: TRBD1; J gene: TRBJ2-3; clone size: NA
CDR3 protein: CASSQGTGGDYEQYF; CDR3 DNA: TGTGCCAGCAGCCAAGGGACAGGGGGCGATTACGAGCAGTACTTC; CDR3 length: 15; V gene: TRBV14; D gene: TRBD1; J gene: TRBJ2-7; clone size: NA
CDR3 protein: CASSEAGQAANYGYTF; CDR3 DNA: TGTGCCAGCAGTGAAGCAGGGCAGGCTGCTAACTATGGCTACACCTTC; CDR3 length: 16; V gene: TRBV6-1; D gene: NA; J gene: TRBJ1-2; clone size: NA
CDR3 protein: CASSSSSGKNEQFF; CDR3 DNA: TGCGCCAGCAGCTCTTCTAGCGGGAAAAATGAGCAGTTCTTC; CDR3 length: 14; V gene: TRBV5-1; D gene: TRBD2; J gene: TRBJ2-1; clone size: NA
CDR3 protein: CAVNRGRYVRGGAEAFF; CDR3 DNA: TGTGCCGTGAACCGGGGGCGGTATGTGCGCGGAGGGGCTGAAGCTTTCTTT; CDR3 length: 17; V gene: TRBV30; D gene: NA; J gene: TRBJ1-1; clone size: NA
CDR3 protein: CASSPSPAGLNEKLFF; CDR3 DNA: TGCGCCAGCAGTCCGTCCCCCGCGGGCCTTAATGAAAAACTGTTTTTT; CDR3 length: 16; V gene: TRBV5-1; D gene: NA; J gene: TRBJ1-4; clone size: NA